This TCR beta chain was documented in a study of blood T cells in healthy people across ages. The study, taken as a whole, reports: The recorded TCR beta diversity per million T cells decreased in a roughly linear manner with age. Comparison with aged donors showed that long-lived donors had more naive CD4+ cells and higher diversity.

A remark on this clonotype: Antigen specificity is unknown.

CDR1 and CDR2 (germline): SNHLY, FYNNEI. The CDR3 loop spans 15 amino acids. With 4 bases clipped from V and 2 bases from J, the junction kept 4 bases outside the gene matches. Every participating donor contributed around 9.5 milliliters of peripheral blood through a draw. PCR was performed a second time for roughly 7 to 11 cycles using a sample-barcoded 5' primer and a J-beta primer mix. Each CDR3 protein is one row after TCRdb ran MiXCR on the 5' RACE reads. The sample contains around 850,000 distinct CDR3 sequences, roughly 35% of which appear only once. The V and J genes are TRBV2 and TRBJ2-3; 9 positions match TRBD1. The clonotype comes from a man younger than 35 in good health. The source material was blood. CDR3 sequence reads: CASSVGTGNTDTQYF. In DNA, the CDR3 is TGTGCCAGCAGTGTGGGGACAGGGAACACAGATACGCAGTATTTT.